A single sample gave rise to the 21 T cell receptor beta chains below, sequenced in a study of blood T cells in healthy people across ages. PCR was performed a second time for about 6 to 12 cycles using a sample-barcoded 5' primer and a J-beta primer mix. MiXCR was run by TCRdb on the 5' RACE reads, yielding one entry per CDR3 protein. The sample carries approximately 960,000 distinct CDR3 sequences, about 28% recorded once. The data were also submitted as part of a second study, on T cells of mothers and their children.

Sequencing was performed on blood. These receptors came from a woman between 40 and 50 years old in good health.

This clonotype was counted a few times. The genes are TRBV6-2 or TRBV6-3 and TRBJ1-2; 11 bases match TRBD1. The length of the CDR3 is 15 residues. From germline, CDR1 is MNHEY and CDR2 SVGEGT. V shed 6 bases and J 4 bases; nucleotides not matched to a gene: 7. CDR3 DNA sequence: TGTGCCAGCAGGAAAACCGGGACAGGGGGCTATGGCTACACCTTC. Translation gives CASRKTGTGGYGYTF.

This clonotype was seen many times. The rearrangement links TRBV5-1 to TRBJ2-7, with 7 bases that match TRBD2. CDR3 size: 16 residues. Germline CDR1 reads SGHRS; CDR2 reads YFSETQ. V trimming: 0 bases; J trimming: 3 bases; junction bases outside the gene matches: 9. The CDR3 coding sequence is TGCGCCAGCAGCTTGGCTGGCCTAGCGGACCTCTACGAGCAGTACTTC. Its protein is CASSLAGLADLYEQYF.

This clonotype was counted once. As DNA, the CDR3 is TGCAGTGCTCCCTATACAGGGGTGGGGACTGAAGCTTTCTTT. It translates to CSAPYTGVGTEAFF. The rearrangement joins TRBV20-1 to TRBJ1-1; 7 positions agree with TRBD1. The CDR3 is 14 residues long. Per germline, CDR1 DFQATT and CDR2 SNEGSKA (reference sequence). V lost 5 bases, J lost 5 bases, and 11 bases stayed unmatched.

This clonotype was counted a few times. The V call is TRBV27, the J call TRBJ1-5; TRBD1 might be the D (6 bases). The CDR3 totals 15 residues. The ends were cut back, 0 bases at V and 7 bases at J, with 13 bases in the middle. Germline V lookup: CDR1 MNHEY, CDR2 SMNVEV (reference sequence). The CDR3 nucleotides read TGTGCCAGCAGTTTATCGAAACAGGGTAGCCAGCCCCAGCATTTT. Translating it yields CASSLSKQGSQPQHF.

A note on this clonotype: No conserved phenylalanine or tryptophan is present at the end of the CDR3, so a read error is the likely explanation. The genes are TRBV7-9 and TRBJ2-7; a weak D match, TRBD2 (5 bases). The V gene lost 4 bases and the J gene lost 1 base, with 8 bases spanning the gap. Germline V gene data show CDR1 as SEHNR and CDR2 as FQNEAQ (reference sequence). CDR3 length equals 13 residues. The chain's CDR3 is CASSSGDSYEQYL. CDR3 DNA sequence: TGTGCCAGCAGCTCCGGGGATTCCTACGAGCAGTACTTA.

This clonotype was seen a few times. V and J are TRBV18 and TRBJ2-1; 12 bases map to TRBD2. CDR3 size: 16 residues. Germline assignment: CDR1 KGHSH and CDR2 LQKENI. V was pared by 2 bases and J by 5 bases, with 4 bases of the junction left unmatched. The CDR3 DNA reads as TGTGCCAGCTCACCAGGGACTAGCGGGCCTCACAATGAGCAGTTCTTC. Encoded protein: CASSPGTSGPHNEQFF.

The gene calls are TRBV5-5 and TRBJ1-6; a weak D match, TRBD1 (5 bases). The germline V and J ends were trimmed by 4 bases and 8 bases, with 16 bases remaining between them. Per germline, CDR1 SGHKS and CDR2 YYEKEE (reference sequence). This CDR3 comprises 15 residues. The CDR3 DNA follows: TGTGCCAGCAGCCCGGGGGGGTTCGTATATTCACCCCTCCACTTT. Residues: CASSPGGFVYSPLHF.

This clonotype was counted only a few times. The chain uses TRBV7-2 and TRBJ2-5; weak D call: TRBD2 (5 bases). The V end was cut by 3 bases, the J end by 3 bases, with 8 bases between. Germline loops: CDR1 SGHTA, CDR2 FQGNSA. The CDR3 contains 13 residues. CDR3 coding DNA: TGTGCCAGCAGCTTCCCAGCGGAAGAGACCCAGTACTTC. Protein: CASSFPAEETQYF.

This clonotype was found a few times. The CDR3 spells CASRTGQQPQHF. The CDR3 DNA reads as TGTGCCTCCCGAACAGGGCAACAGCCCCAGCATTTT. The chain recombines TRBV30 with TRBJ1-5, with D possibly matching TRBD1 (6 bases). V was cut by 7 bases and J by 7 bases, with 14 bases left in between. Germline V CDR1 and CDR2: GTSNPN, SVGIG (reference sequence). This CDR3 is 12 amino acids long.

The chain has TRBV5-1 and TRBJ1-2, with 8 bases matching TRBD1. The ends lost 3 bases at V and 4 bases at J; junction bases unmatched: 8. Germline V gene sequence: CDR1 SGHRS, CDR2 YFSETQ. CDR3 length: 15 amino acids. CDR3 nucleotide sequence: TGCGCCAGCAGCTCCTCAGGGGGCGTGGGCTATGGCTACACCTTC. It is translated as CASSSSGGVGYGYTF.

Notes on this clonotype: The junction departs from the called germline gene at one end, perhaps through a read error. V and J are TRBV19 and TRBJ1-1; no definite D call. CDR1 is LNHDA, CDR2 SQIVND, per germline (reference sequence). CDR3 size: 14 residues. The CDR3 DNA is TGTACCAGTAGTAAAGTGGGGATGAACACTGAAGCTTTCTTT. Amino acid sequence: CTSSKVGMNTEAFF.

Written as DNA, the CDR3 is TGTGCCAGCAGTTTTGGGATGGGGGACGGGCAGTACTTC. This gives the protein CASSFGMGDGQYF. The chain combines TRBV27 with TRBJ2-1, with D tentatively TRBD1 or TRBD2 (5 bases each). The assigned J gene may be wrong: the sequence end matches TRBJ2-7 better. The germline CDR1 and CDR2 sequences are MNHEY and SMNVEV (reference sequence). The CDR3 loop spans 13 amino acids.

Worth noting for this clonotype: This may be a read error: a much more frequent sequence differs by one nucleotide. The chain's CDR3 is CASSQDRLRNYNEQYF. The CDR3 DNA reads TGCGCCAGCAGCCAAGATCGACTGAGGAACTACAATGAGCAGTACTTC. V and J are TRBV4-3 and TRBJ2-5; D unclear. Deletions cut 0 bases from V and 11 bases from J, with 22 bases between. The CDR3 has 16 residues. The germline V gene has CDR1 LGHNA and CDR2 YSLEER.

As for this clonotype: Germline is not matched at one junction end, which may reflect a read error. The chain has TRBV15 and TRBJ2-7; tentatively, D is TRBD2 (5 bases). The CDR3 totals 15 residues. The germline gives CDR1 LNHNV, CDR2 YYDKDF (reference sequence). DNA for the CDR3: TGTGCCACCAGCAGGTCGGGGATGGCAACCTTCGAGCGGTACTTC. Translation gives CATSRSGMATFERYF.

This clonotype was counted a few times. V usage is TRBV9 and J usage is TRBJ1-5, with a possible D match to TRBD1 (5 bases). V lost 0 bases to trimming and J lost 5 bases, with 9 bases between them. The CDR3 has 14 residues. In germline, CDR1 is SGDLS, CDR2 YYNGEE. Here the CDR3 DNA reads TGTGCCAGCAGCGTAGACGGGACCGATCAGCCCCAGCATTTT. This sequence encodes CASSVDGTDQPQHF.

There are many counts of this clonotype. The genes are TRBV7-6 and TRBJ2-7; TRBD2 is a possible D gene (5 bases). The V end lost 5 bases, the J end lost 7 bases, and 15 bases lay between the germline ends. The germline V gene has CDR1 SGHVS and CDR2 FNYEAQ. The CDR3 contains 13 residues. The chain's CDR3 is CASSHVSGEEQYF. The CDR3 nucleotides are TGTGCCAGCAGCCACGTATCCGGGGAGGAGCAGTACTTC.

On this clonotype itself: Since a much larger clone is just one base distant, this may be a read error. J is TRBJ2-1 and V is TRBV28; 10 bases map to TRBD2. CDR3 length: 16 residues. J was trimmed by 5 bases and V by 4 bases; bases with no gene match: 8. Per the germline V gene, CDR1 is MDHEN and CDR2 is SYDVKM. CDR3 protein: CASSSASGGFHNEQFF. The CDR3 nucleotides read TGTGCCAGCAGTTCTGCTAGCGGGGGCTTCCACAATGAGCAGTTCTTC.

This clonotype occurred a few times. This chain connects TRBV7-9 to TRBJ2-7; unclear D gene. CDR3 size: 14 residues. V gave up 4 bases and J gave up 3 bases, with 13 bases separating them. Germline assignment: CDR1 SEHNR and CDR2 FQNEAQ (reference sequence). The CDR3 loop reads CASSSSLLIYEQYF. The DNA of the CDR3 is TGTGCCAGCAGCTCCTCCCTACTGATCTACGAGCAGTACTTC. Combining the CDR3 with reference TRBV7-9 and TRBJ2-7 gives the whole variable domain DTGVSQNPRHKITKRGQNVTFRCDPISEHNRLYWYRQTLGQGPEFLTYFQNEAQLEKSRLLSDRFSAERPKGSFSTLEIQRTEQGDSAMYLCASSSSLLIYEQYFGPGTRLTVT.

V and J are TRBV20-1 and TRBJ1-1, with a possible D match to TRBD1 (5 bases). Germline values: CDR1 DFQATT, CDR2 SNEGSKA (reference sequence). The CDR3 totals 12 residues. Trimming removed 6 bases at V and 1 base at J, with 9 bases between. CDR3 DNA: TGCAGTGCCCCGGACAAGAACACTGAAGCTTTCTTT. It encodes CSAPDKNTEAFF.

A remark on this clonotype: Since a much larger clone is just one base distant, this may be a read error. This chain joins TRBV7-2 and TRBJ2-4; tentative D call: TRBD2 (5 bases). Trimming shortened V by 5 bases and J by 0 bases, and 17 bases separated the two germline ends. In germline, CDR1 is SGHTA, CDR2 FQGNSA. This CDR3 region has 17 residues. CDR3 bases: TGTGCCAGCAGCCCAGTTGGAGGCAGACTAGCCAAAAACATTCAGTACTTC. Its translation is CASSPVGGRLAKNIQYF.

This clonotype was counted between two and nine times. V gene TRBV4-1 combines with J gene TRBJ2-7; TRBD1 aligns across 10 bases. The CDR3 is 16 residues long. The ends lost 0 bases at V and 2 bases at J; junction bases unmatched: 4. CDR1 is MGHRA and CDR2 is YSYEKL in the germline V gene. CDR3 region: CASSQDDGTGAYEQYF. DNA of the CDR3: TGCGCCAGCAGCCAAGATGACGGGACAGGGGCCTACGAGCAGTACTTC.